The sequence of this TCR beta chain was determined in a study of Ad26.COV2.S vaccination and SARS-CoV-2 variants (dated by TCRdb to the early 2020s). For context, the study as a whole: Donors in the vaccine arm were drawn from COV1001, a multicentre, randomized, double-blind, placebo-controlled phase I-IIa trial testing Ad26.COV2.S in healthy adults. A total of around 32 samples were included in the TCR-sequenced set, comprising roughly 19 Ad26.COV2.S vaccine recipients, 5 placebo recipients and 8 SARS-CoV-2 convalescent individuals. Throughout the experiments and outcome assessment, investigators stayed blinded to trial group allocation. Trial participants were randomized into five groups of five, in which low-dose or high-dose Ad26.COV2.S was given once or twice, or placebo was given on both occasions. Dosing of Ad26.COV2.S was intramuscular, at either 5x10^10 or 1x10^11 viral particles, delivered as one shot or as two shots spaced 56 days apart. TCRbeta repertoire sequencing was used to assess the specificity and breadth of SARS-CoV-2-reactive T cell receptors after Ad26.COV2.S vaccination.

V loses 3 bases, J loses 7 bases, and the germline ends lie 16 bases apart. The CDR3 numbers 15 residues from cysteine through phenylalanine. The kept DNA is CDR3 alone, 45 bases in frame from the first base. Based on the germline V gene, the CDR1 and CDR2 sequences are MGHRA and YSYEKL. The immunoSEQ Assay was the method used to sequence TCRbeta CDR3 regions. After extraction, genomic DNA underwent amplification by bias-controlled multiplex PCR, followed by high-throughput sequencing. Per the source publication's procedure: Collapsing and filtering of sequences were performed to quantify the absolute abundance of each unique TCRbeta CDR3 region. T cell fraction was estimated by normalizing TCRbeta template counts to usable DNA, with usable DNA measured through amplification of reference genes found in all nucleated cells. Repertoire TCRs were annotated as SARS-CoV-2-specific by exact matching of V gene, CDR3 amino acid sequence and J gene to a known reactive TCR set. The reference SARS-CoV-2 TCR set was obtained from MIRA and was filtered for enrichment in COVID-19-positive ImmuneCODE repertoires, whereby public or cross-reactive TCRs were removed. Drawing on the MIRA antigens, annotated TCRs were analysed further at the level of specific ORF or position within ORF. Breadth was defined as annotated unique rearrangements over total unique productive rearrangements; depth was the summed frequency of those rearrangements. Group comparisons of TCR breadth used two-sided Wilcoxon rank-sum tests. TCRdb took over this immuneACCESS table, retaining in-frame rearrangements with V and J assigned. Such tables are incomplete; in checked studies, under half of the missing clones stem from an unresolved V gene, and the remainder is unexplained. V and J calls and clone size follow that table, whereas D and trimming were derived from the DNA. The sample table records 500,000 or so clones; 89% of these occur just once. The top ten clones comprise about 2.4% of the sample.

The treatment or condition label here, explained by the study, means: roughly 19 received Ad26.COV2.S at low or high dose, single or two shots; several received placebo; per-sample allocation not given. Repertoires of vaccine and placebo recipients were sequenced from samples taken on day 63 after the first injection. Between 29 July and 7 August 2020, Cohort 1b enrolled about two dozen adults aged 18-55 years at one site in Boston, USA. Ad26.COV2.S was a replication-incompetent adenovirus type 26 vector that expressed a prefusion-stabilized SARS-CoV-2 spike protein derived from the original Wuhan strain. What the study reported, not specific to this receptor: The authors noted that the TCR breadth and depth analyses may have underestimated total T cell responses. Comparing responses between vaccine doses or regimens was not something the study was powered to do. Comparable non-spike TCR breadth was observed between vaccine and placebo recipients, consistent with only spike being contained in the vaccine. Ad26.COV2.S recipients had higher spike-specific TCR breadth than placebo recipients (P = 0.0014). After vaccination, substantial breadth of spike-specific CD8+ and CD4+ T cell responses was reported.

There are a few counts of this clone. Its antigen is currently not known. Per-nucleotide qualities are absent, and no much larger clonotype sits a single base away. The starting material was peripheral blood, obtained in a trial of Ad26.COV2.S vaccine versus placebo. The source is a person between 18 and 65 years old who received the Ad26.COV2.S COVID-19 vaccine or a placebo. The chain joins TRBV4-1 to TRBJ2-1, and TRBD1 may be the D gene, going by 6 matching bases. The DNA sequence follows: TGCGCCAGCAGCCAGGACGACAGGTATGTGAATGAGCAGTTCTTC. This encodes CASSQDDRYVNEQFF.